Following are 15 T cell receptor beta chains from one sample sequenced in a study of T-cell reconstitution after alpha-beta-depleted transplantation in children. Construction of the TCRbeta library involved unique molecular identifiers. MiXCR, applied by TCRdb to the PCR reads, yields one record per CDR3 protein. The table has 65,000 to 85,000 distinct CDR3 sequences, approximately 11% seen once. The specimen was PBMCs, collected before TCRalphabeta/CD19-depleted stem cell transplant. Every receptor here comes from a boy younger than 18 with acute myeloid leukemia, due to receive a stem cell transplant.

Ten or more counts support this clonotype. V gene TRBV4-3 combines with J gene TRBJ2-1; 12 bases match TRBD2. The CDR3 runs 19 residues. Germline values: CDR1 LGHNA, CDR2 YSLEER. The V segment lost 0 bases and the J segment 3 bases; nucleotides outside the gene matches: 9. CDR3 DNA sequence: TGCGCCAGCAGCCAAGATTGGAGGGCTAGCGGGAGGGGCTACAATGAGCAGTTCTTC. It is translated as CASSQDWRASGRGYNEQFF.

This clonotype has at least ten counts. The J gene is TRBJ2-5, the V gene TRBV7-9, with D hard to call. This CDR3 is built from 10 residues. V lost 5 bases and J lost 5, with 3 bases in between. Germline V gene sequence: CDR1 SEHNR, CDR2 FQNEAQ (reference sequence). CDR3 in DNA: TGTGCCAGCAGCGGGGAGACCCAGTACTTC. It translates to CASSGETQYF.

This rearrangement joins TRBV6-1 to TRBJ1-1, with D possibly TRBD1 on 6 matching bases. The CDR3 runs 16 residues. Germline CDR1 reads MNHNS; CDR2 reads SASEGT. V was clipped by 7 bases and J by 1 base, with 19 bases between them. The CDR3 DNA reads TGTGCCAGCACCTCCCCGGGGGGGCTGACGAACACTGAAGCTTTCTTT. This translates into CASTSPGGLTNTEAFF.

This clonotype was seen repeatedly, ten times or more. J is TRBJ1-2 and V is TRBV5-1, with 8 bases lining up with TRBD1. Trimming at V came to 2 bases and at J to 6 bases, leaving 6 bases not matched to a gene. CDR1 is SGHRS, CDR2 YFSETQ, per germline. CDR3 length: 14 amino acids. The DNA of the CDR3 is TGCGCCAGCAGCTTAGGACAGGGACTCGATGGCTACACCTTC. It yields the protein CASSLGQGLDGYTF.

This clonotype was observed a few times. This sequence joins TRBV7-6 and TRBJ2-1; TRBD2 might be the D (6 bases). CDR1 and CDR2 from the germline V gene are SGHVS and FNYEAQ. This CDR3 is built from 12 residues. V dropped 5 bases and J dropped 8 bases, with 10 bases sitting between them. The CDR3 nucleotides are TGTGCCAGCAGCAAACGACTAGATGAGCAGTTCTTC. This gives the protein CASSKRLDEQFF.

As for this clonotype: This may be a read error, as it is one base from a much larger clone. This sequence joins TRBV11-2 and TRBJ2-4, with 10 bases fitting TRBD1. CDR1 and CDR2 from the germline V gene are SGHAT and FQNNGV. V shed 5 bases and J 8 bases; nucleotides not matched to a gene: 9. The CDR3 length is 15 residues. CDR3 sequence reads: CASSTRTGGRDIQYF. The CDR3 region has the DNA TGTGCCAGCAGCACCCGGACAGGGGGTAGGGACATTCAGTACTTC.

This clonotype was seen at least ten times. The chain recombines TRBV27 with TRBJ1-5; tentative D call: TRBD1 (5 bases). V lost 5 bases, J lost 2 bases, and 16 bases lay in between. Germline-derived CDR1 and CDR2 are MNHEY and SMNVEV (reference sequence). The CDR3 is 16 residues long. CDR3 region: CASSLGAGGGNQPQHF. CDR3 nucleotide sequence: TGTGCCAGCAGTCTAGGGGCGGGAGGAGGCAATCAGCCCCAGCATTTT.

V and J are TRBV28 and TRBJ1-2, with 9 bases aligning to TRBD1. Unmatched junction bases numbered 6, after V lost 1 base and J lost 6 bases. The CDR3 is made up of 15 amino acids. Germline values: CDR1 MDHEN, CDR2 SYDVKM. The CDR3 here is CASSLYWGQGHGYTF. The CDR3 region has the DNA TGTGCCAGCAGTTTATATTGGGGACAGGGTCATGGCTACACCTTC.

This clonotype was seen many times. The gene calls are TRBV20-1 and TRBJ2-1; 7 bases are shared with TRBD1. The CDR3 length is 13 residues. Trimming took 2 bases from V and 7 from J; bases not matched to a gene: 5. CDR1 DFQATT and CDR2 SNEGSKA come from the germline V gene (reference sequence). CDR3: CSARPGQNNEQFF. The CDR3 coding sequence is TGCAGTGCTAGACCGGGACAGAATAATGAGCAGTTCTTC.

Details on this clonotype: A clone one base away is much larger, so this may be a read error. The chain couples TRBV12-3 or TRBV12-4 to TRBJ2-3; maybe TRBD1 (6 bases). The CDR3 covers 18 residues. This chain's CDR3 is CAISFVLGTRGRADTQYF. The CDR3, as DNA: TGTGCCATCAGTTTCGTCCTCGGGACACGGGGTCGGGCAGATACGCAGTATTTT.

Ten or more counts support this clonotype. This chain uses TRBV5-6 with TRBJ1-2; TRBD1 matches 11 bases. This CDR3 contains 15 residues. V lost 4 bases to trimming and J lost 6 bases; unmatched junction nucleotides: 8. Germline V gene lookup returns CDR1 SGHDT and CDR2 YYEEEE. Here the CDR3 DNA reads TGTGCCAGCAGCGGCTCGGACAGGGGGCGGAATGGCTACACCTTC. Its protein product is CASSGSDRGRNGYTF.

This clonotype was detected many times. The rearrangement joins TRBV6-2 or TRBV6-3 to TRBJ2-1; D gene ambiguous. The CDR3 extends over 14 amino acids. The germline V gene encodes CDR1 MNHEY and CDR2 SVGEGT. The V gene lost 3 bases and the J gene lost 5 bases, with 11 bases spanning the gap. The CDR3 nucleotides are TGTGCCAGCAGTTATTTTGGACGGGACAATGAGCAGTTCTTC. It codes for CASSYFGRDNEQFF.

This clonotype was recorded at least ten times. The chain combines TRBV27 with TRBJ1-1; no firm D call. CDR1 and CDR2 from the germline V gene are MNHEY and SMNVEV (reference sequence). Trimming stripped 0 bases from V and 1 base from J, with 9 bases between. The CDR3 runs 15 residues. CDR3 in DNA: TGTGCCAGCAGTTTATCGAGCCGGAGGAACACTGAAGCTTTCTTT. This encodes CASSLSSRRNTEAFF.

This clonotype was seen many times. The V call is TRBV7-9, the J call TRBJ2-7; D may be TRBD2 (6 bases). The CDR3 loop spans 14 amino acids. CDR1 SEHNR and CDR2 FQNEAQ come from the germline V gene (reference sequence). V gave up 5 bases and J gave up 4 bases, with 15 bases separating them. CDR3 bases: TGTGCCAGCAGCCCCCCGGGGACTGGGTACGAGCAGTACTTC. Protein sequence: CASSPPGTGYEQYF.

This clonotype was seen at least ten times. This sequence joins TRBV6-1 and TRBJ1-5, with a weak D call TRBD1 (6 bases). CDR3 length: 14 amino acids. Per germline, CDR1 MNHNS and CDR2 SASEGT. Between the trimmed V and J ends, which lost 4 bases and 3 bases, there was a span of 10 bases. The DNA for the CDR3 is TGTGCCAGCAGTGCGGACAGTTTCAATCAGCCCCAGCATTTT. As protein: CASSADSFNQPQHF.